Here is one T cell receptor beta chain with its context. Its specificity is not known. The PCR used 60 Vbeta and 13 Jbeta primers. Only in-frame clones appear in the TCRdb table, and some are missing; sequencing was by immunoSEQ multiplex PCR. The data hold 50,000 or so clones, with more than 70% observed a single time. The V end was cut by 4 bases, the J end by 3 bases, with 9 bases between. The CDR3 runs 13 residues. The germline V gene has CDR1 LNHDA and CDR2 SQIVND (reference sequence). This entry comes from a study of cytomegalovirus exposure and HLA in healthy donors. General study points: Most TCR sequences proved rare, with some public TCRs found in many donors. Cytomegalovirus association was listed for 164 TCR beta chains. As a later analysis showed, several of the most significant clusters appeared to be linked to common viral pathogens.

This chain uses TRBV19 with TRBJ1-1; D remains unclear. The source of this sequence is a woman younger than 30 in good health and CMV-seronegative. The sample was PBMCs. CDR3 sequence reads: CASSTQRDTEAFF. The CDR3 DNA sequence: TGTGCCAGTAGTACCCAGAGGGACACTGAAGCTTTCTTT.